The present T cell receptor beta chain was sequenced within a study of blood T cell repertoires in COVID-19 (dated by TCRdb to about 2020). Regarding the complete study: Collaborator samples came from the United States, Italy and Spain and covered acute and convalescent phases of COVID-19. The repertoires were released in a freely available public database intended as a resource for research on the immune response to SARS-CoV-2. Where HLA class I and class II types were available, the types were taken from metadata supplied by the sample provider, not from assay-based typing. Subjects who had been exposed to COVID-19, were actively infected with it, or had recovered from it provided the deeply sampled blood TCRbeta repertoires that made up the dataset. The material from the prospective study consisted of cDNA or gDNA derived from T cells, B-cell-depleted T cells, or PBMCs. Sample metadata almost always included a de-identified subject ID, COVID-19 status, age in years and sex. Samples were obtained from the ongoing ImmuneRACE study (first 160 participants) and from over 1,000 subjects provided by 6 global collaborators.

TCRbeta CDR3 regions were amplified from genomic DNA by means of the immunoSEQ Assay, a bias-controlled multiplex PCR. For the original study's pipeline: The number of nucleated cells in each sample was estimated from the amplification of reference gene primers within the assay. To quantify the absolute abundance of each unique TCRbeta CDR3 rearrangement, sequence reads were collapsed and filtered. Productive Simpson clonality was computed per sample as the square root of Simpson's diversity index over productive rearrangements. The table was pulled from immuneACCESS by TCRdb, which kept in-frame rearrangements only. Such tables lose some clones; where checked, under half of the loss comes from unresolved V genes, and the rest has no known cause. V and J calls and clone size are given by that table; D and trimming were obtained from the DNA. The sample table contains roughly 400,000 clones; only one count was recorded for about nine tenths of them. The top ten clones comprise around 0.6% of the sample.

Turning to this clone: Its cognate antigen has yet to be identified. There are no base qualities to consult, and no much larger clone falls within one base. The sample contains more than one DNA sequence encoding this CDR3.

Participants in the prospective study were enrolled through a virtual design, were aged about 18 to 100 years, and lived in 24 United States geographic areas. To assign participants to cohorts, the prospective study relied on clinical history that participants themselves reported in a screening survey and a study questionnaire. Recovered participants in ImmuneRACE Cohort 3 were defined by two consecutive negative NP/OP PCR tests, clearance by a healthcare professional, or resolution of symptoms. In the prospective study, whole blood, serum and a nasopharyngeal or oropharyngeal swab were collected from each participant by mobile phlebotomists. Additional blood draws and questionnaires over an approximately 2-month period could optionally be provided by prospective study participants. Before DNA extraction, blood samples from the prospective study were shipped at room temperature or frozen. As encoded in the germline V gene, CDR1 is SGHTA while CDR2 is FQGTGA. Its CDR3 holds 13 amino acids, cysteine through phenylalanine. The CDR3 DNA has 39 bases and is translated from base 1. V is pared back by 0 bases and J by 1 base, with 3 bases lying between the germline termini.

What the research found in general, with its limitations: The amount of clinical and demographic metadata varied by source and participant and was provided uncurated.

Sequenced sample: PBMCs or T cells enriched from blood (not recorded which). This receptor was identified in a man aged 18 to 30 who had recovered from COVID-19. The sequence joins TRBV7-3 to TRBJ1-1, with the D gene too uncertain to name. The DNA sequence follows: TGTGCCAGCAGCTTAACGAGGAACACTGAAGCTTTCTTT. Its coded protein is CASSLTRNTEAFF. With the rest looked up from the reference TRBV7-3 and TRBJ1-1 genes rather than sequenced, the full variable domain is GAGVSQTPSNKVTEKGKYVELRCDPISGHTALYWYRQSLGQGPEFLIYFQGTGAADDSGLPNDRFFAVRPEGSVSTLKIQRTERGDSAVYLCASSLTRNTEAFFGQGTRLTVV.